This TCR beta chain was captured by sequencing in a study of early stage breast cancer tumors. This clone was seen a single time. Its cognate antigen is unknown. Some clones are missing from TCRdb's copy, which holds only in-frame ones; the method was immunoSEQ multiplex PCR. This table holds fewer than 35,000 clones, roughly two thirds found once. Findings of the study overall: Chain pairing and CD4, CD8 or FOXP3 expression were not captured.

This TCR was sampled from a person in their fifties or sixties with breast cancer. Sequenced: blood.

Here the CDR3 DNA reads TGTGCCAGCGCCGGCCATTGGAGAACCGAGCAGTTCTTC. It translates to CASAGHWRTEQFF. V usage is TRBV6-1 and J usage is TRBJ2-1; no firm D call. V lost 8 bases to trimming and J lost 10 bases, with 18 bases between them. The length of the CDR3 is 13 residues. Germline assignment: CDR1 MNHNS and CDR2 SASEGT.